This T cell receptor (beta chain) was observed in a study of a mutant IDH1 vaccine in newly diagnosed glioma (dated by TCRdb to the early 2020s). Some background on the complete study: Patients were given eight vaccinations, in weeks 1, 3, 5, 7, 11, 15, 19 and 23, which matched visits V03 through V10. In the chemotherapy-containing groups, vaccination started alongside temozolomide cycles, whereas in patients who had radiotherapy alone it started 4-6 weeks after radiotherapy. Of the roughly 34 treated patients, around 62% were male and about 40% were female, and a mean age of approximately 40 years was recorded. Before enrollment, patients had received standard therapy of radiotherapy alone, temozolomide alone, or radiochemotherapy with temozolomide; most received the combination. Peripheral blood was drawn at six visits: V03 (baseline), V05, V07, V10, V12 and V13. Longitudinal TCRB deep sequencing was performed for about two dozen treated patients wherever samples were available for exploratory analyses.

Library preparation used the immunoSEQ multiplex PCR assay. Rearranged TCR beta chain sequences were amplified using the hsTCRB Kit according to the manufacturer's protocol. TCRB libraries were sequenced on an Illumina MiSeq. For the original study's pipeline: The proprietary platform of the kit vendor was used for demultiplexing, trimming and gene mapping. Entries here come from immuneACCESS through TCRdb and include only in-frame sequences with V and J called. Some clones fail to appear in such tables; in the studies checked, an unresolved V gene covers under half of the shortfall, and the cause of the remainder is unknown. For V, J and clone size, that table is used; D and trimming come from the DNA. Counted in this sample were some 80,000 clones; 85% of them appeared once. Roughly 0.81% of the sample lies in the top ten. Findings and caveats that apply to the study as a whole: Pseudoprogression appeared unrelated to alterations in the top peripheral T cell clonotypes detected by TCRB sequencing. Immune responses induced by the vaccine were seen in over 80% of patients across multiple MHC alleles. According to the authors, sample limitations meant that analyses of patient blood samples could not be reproduced. Selection of PBMC samples for TCRB deep sequencing was based on availability.

Of note for this clone: What antigen it recognizes has not been identified. There are no base qualities to consult, and no much larger clone falls within one base.

Trimming costs V 4 bases and J 4 bases, and their ends lie 8 bases apart. Sequences MNHEY (CDR1) and SVGAGI (CDR2) are obtained from the germline V gene. Measured from the cysteine to the phenylalanine, the CDR3 is 13 residues long. The kept DNA is CDR3 alone, 39 bases in frame from the first base. The intended sense of this specimen's time point label: week 23, last vaccination. Each vaccine dose, consisting of 300 ug of a 20-mer mutant IDH1 peptide in Montanide, was administered subcutaneously with topical imiquimod. Newly diagnosed WHO grade 3 or 4 IDH1-mutant astrocytomas showing loss of nuclear ATRX were present in the donors. The samples were drawn from NOA16, a multicentre, single-arm, open-label phase I trial in Germany that tested a mutant IDH1 peptide vaccine in humans for the first time. Genomic DNA for TCRB sequencing was extracted from EDTA blood using the DNeasy Blood and Tissue Kit.

Sequenced material: PBMCs, taken from a glioma patient whose treatment included an IDH1 peptide vaccine. This clonotype originated in a woman aged 50 to 60 with glioma. Recombination joined TRBV6-5 with TRBJ1-5; the D gene is not confidently resolved. The CDR3 sequence is CASSSAGNQPQHF. The sequence in DNA is TGTGCCAGCAGTTCCGCGGGTAATCAGCCCCAGCATTTT.